This T cell receptor (beta chain) came from a study of OX40 agonist ivuxolimab in advanced cancers. As for the study more broadly: The costimulatory receptor OX40 (CD134) was targeted by ivuxolimab, a fully human IgG2 agonistic monoclonal antibody. Among the roughly 50 dose-escalation patients, about 20 had hepatocellular carcinoma, 15 or so melanoma, 9 renal cell carcinoma and 9 head and neck cancer. Partial responses occurred in three dose-escalation patients: two with cutaneous melanoma and one with hepatocellular carcinoma. The paper reports the monotherapy dose-escalation portion (N ≈ 52 patients) of the phase I ivuxolimab trial. Patients were allowed to have had prior anti-PD-1, anti-PD-L1 or anti-CTLA-4 therapy, and about 40% of the dose-escalation patients had been treated with checkpoint inhibitors. A male proportion of under 85% and a mean age of roughly 55 years, ranging from roughly 20 to 80, were recorded for the dose-escalation cohort. Intravenous ivuxolimab was administered to patients every 2 weeks at six dose levels: 0.01, 0.1, 0.3, 1.5, 3 and 10 mg/kg. The point of sequencing TCRbeta in the periphery was to test whether ivuxolimab changed TCR sequence diversity and drove clonal T-cell expansion.

General findings and caveats noted by the study authors: In partial responders in the 0.1-3.0 mg/kg groups, normalized peripheral clonal expansion was found to be among the lowest, especially among CD8+ T cells. At doses of 0.1 to 3.0 mg/kg, clonal expansion of both CD4+ and CD8+ blood T cells was observed from baseline to week 6. The antigen specificity of the peripheral T cells that underwent clonal expansion was not determined. Low levels of normalized T-cell clonal expansion were also seen in some nonresponding patients. After ivuxolimab, more expanded clones were found on average in CD8+ T cells than in CD4+ T cells.

A word on this clone: The antigen this receptor binds is unknown. No clone much larger than this one lies a single base away; base qualities are absent. Other DNA variants within this sample encode the same CDR3.

Genomic DNA was extracted from sorted cells for sequencing of the TCRbeta CDR3 region. The immunoSEQ Assay was used for sequencing of TCRbeta CDR3 regions. TCRdb took over this immuneACCESS table, retaining in-frame rearrangements with V and J assigned. Such tables are incomplete; in checked studies, under half of the missing clones stem from an unresolved V gene, and the remainder is unexplained. The sample table records more than 10,000 clones; over 75% of these occur just once. About 70% of the sample comes from the top ten. For CDR1 and CDR2, the germline V gene lists LGHNA and YSLEER. Inclusive of the bounding cysteine and phenylalanine, the CDR3 is 13 residues long. Only the CDR3 DNA stays, 39 bases, in frame from base 1. Relative to germline, V is missing 1 base and J is missing 4 bases, with 0 bases of the junction outside any gene match. The trial excluded patients who had a history of autoimmune disease or who were on systemic immunosuppression. In every dose cohort, peripheral blood was drawn for TCR sequencing at baseline, cycle 4 day 1, and cycle 7 day 1. The samples were taken from a phase I, first-in-human, multicenter, open-label dose-escalation trial of ivuxolimab. Adults with locally advanced or metastatic melanoma, renal cell, hepatocellular, or head and neck squamous cell carcinoma were enrolled in the trial. Before TCR sequencing, CD4+ T cells and CD8+ T cells from peripheral blood were sorted into separate populations.

The sequences come from CD4+ or CD8+ T cells sorted from blood, collected in a trial of the OX40 agonist ivuxolimab. The sequence was collected from an adult with an advanced solid tumor such as melanoma, head and neck, liver or kidney cancer. The chain employs TRBV4-3 and TRBJ1-2, and 7 bases in between align with TRBD1. The bases are TGCGCCAGCAGCCAAGGGACAGGCTATGGCTACACCTTC. The translation is CASSQGTGYGYTF.